The rows below give T cell receptor beta chains drawn from one sample of a study of T cell repertoires in cytomegalovirus infection. For these TCRs, the target antigens are not known. TCRdb processed the reads anew with MiXCR; each CDR3 protein has one entry. The table has 600,000 to 700,000 distinct CDR3 sequences, around 31% seen once. The source was cultured PBMCs, collected from culture after CMV antigen stimulation. These receptors came from a human donor in good health (CMV status not recorded). Some clones in this sample may be carry-over from other donors' samples. Both conserved end residues are part of each CDR3. Each record gives: clone size, V gene, J gene, CDR3 protein. Rows may omit the clone size; those that give it use once, few, many or a size class.

.,TRBV7-8,TRBJ2-7,CASSVNGPRREQYF
.,TRBV6-5,TRBJ2-3,CASSYSTVTDTQYF
.,TRBV20-1,TRBJ1-5,CSVTRGRGQPQHF
.,TRBV2,TRBJ2-5,CASSEDPAGGQETQYF
.,TRBV9,TRBJ2-1,CASSPNRLAGSYNEQFF
.,TRBV20-1,TRBJ1-5,CSARTVNNQPQHF
few,TRBV6-2/TRBV6-3,TRBJ1-1,CASSPGQWVNTEAFF
.,TRBV9,TRBJ2-7,CASSHGQESSYEQYF
.,TRBV7-8,TRBJ1-2,CASSLLARPYGYTF
.,TRBV19,TRBJ2-1,CASSGTGGHEQFF
few,TRBV12-3/TRBV12-4,TRBJ2-5,CASSLGQLKETQYF
few,TRBV7-8,TRBJ2-5,CASSLRRTRYQETQYF
.,TRBV28,TRBJ1-4,CASSLRQGREKLFF
.,TRBV20-1,TRBJ1-3,CSAPASGNTIYF
.,TRBV5-4,TRBJ2-2,CASSSSDRGGTGELFF
.,TRBV7-2,TRBJ1-4,CASSPGHGLFF
.,TRBV20-1,TRBJ1-2,CSAVEGYNYGYTF
.,TRBV11-3,TRBJ1-5,CASSLQKGPVYQPQHF
few,TRBV6-2/TRBV6-3,TRBJ1-5,CASSLHRSYSNQPQHF
.,TRBV5-1,TRBJ2-7,CASSWTSGRFYEQYF
once,TRBV27,TRBJ1-2,CASSPIALTGFGGYTF
once,TRBV5-4,TRBJ2-1,CASSLEGGAKYNEQFF
many,TRBV7-2,TRBJ2-5,CASSLASGGSGTQYF
.,TRBV12-3/TRBV12-4,TRBJ1-2,CASSSLRGKGDYTF
.,TRBV14,TRBJ2-1,CASSPHVGYNEQFF
few,TRBV7-9,TRBJ2-5,CASSLVQGYQETQYF
.,TRBV27,TRBJ2-3,CASSFGRGFTDTQYF
.,TRBV12-3/TRBV12-4,TRBJ1-2,CASSPVTTGGHGYTF
few,TRBV6-6,TRBJ2-1,CASSPTGPNNEQFF
few,TRBV7-6,TRBJ2-7,CASSSEGAYEQYF
.,TRBV4-1,TRBJ1-3,CASSQRQFSGNTIYF
many,TRBV7-2,TRBJ2-1,CASSLRGASGQPGNEQFF
.,TRBV7-9,TRBJ2-3,CASSSDRLDTQYF
once,TRBV7-6,TRBJ2-7,CASSGPTSGGPSISYEQYF
.,TRBV4-1,TRBJ2-6,CASSQVMGDRAGANVLTF
.,TRBV7-6,TRBJ2-7,CASSPHGNEQYF
few,TRBV12-3/TRBV12-4,TRBJ2-1,CASSLMARTGAFF
few,TRBV4-3,TRBJ1-5,CASSSDSYSNQPQHF
many,TRBV12-3/TRBV12-4,TRBJ2-7,CASSWGAGDEQYF
many,TRBV7-2,TRBJ2-3,CASSLVGGDSGGPRTDTQYF
.,TRBV4-1,TRBJ2-7,CASSQQGPYEQYF
.,TRBV11-2,TRBJ2-5,CASSLGGAYQETQYF
.,TRBV10-3,TRBJ2-7,CAISDRAEPFEQYF
few,TRBV28,TRBJ2-1,CASSLLSGGTINEQFF
.,TRBV28,TRBJ2-3,CASSAGPLTYF
many,TRBV11-3,TRBJ1-2,CASSSRQQYGYTF
few,TRBV6-2/TRBV6-3,TRBJ1-1,CASTRGQGWTEAFF
.,TRBV7-8,TRBJ2-7,CASSLAPGRPYEQYF
few,TRBV19,TRBJ2-1,CASSSSTRLAGSYNEQFF
.,TRBV7-2,TRBJ2-5,CASSSPGEGLEETQYF
.,TRBV25-1,TRBJ2-6,CASSELGQGNSGANVLTF
few,TRBV7-2,TRBJ1-2,CASSDGQRLYGYTF
few,TRBV15,TRBJ1-4,CATSRERGVKLFF
.,TRBV28,TRBJ2-1,CASSPPGLAGGHEQFF
.,TRBV2,TRBJ2-5,CASGSGSQETQYF